A selection of T cell receptor beta chains follows, all from one sample in a study of blood T cell repertoires in COVID-19. Produced via immunoSEQ multiplex PCR; TCRdb's table is partial and in-frame only. The data contain some 240,000 clones, roughly 84% of them singletons. Material: PBMCs or T cells enriched from blood (not recorded which). The receptors were gathered from a woman in her forties or fifties who had been exposed to COVID-19. Each CDR3 is given without its conserved first and last residue. Fields, in order: CDR3 length, V gene, CDR3 protein.

cdr3_length: 13
v_call: TRBV11-2
cdr3_aa: ASSPYSSYNSPLH

cdr3_length: 11
v_call: TRBV15
cdr3_aa: ATSIRGTDTQY

cdr3_length: 14
v_call: TRBV28
cdr3_aa: ASSSSGWSYNSPLH

cdr3_length: 12
v_call: TRBV2
cdr3_aa: ASSLDRGPDEQY

cdr3_length: 11
v_call: TRBV3-1/TRBV3-2
cdr3_aa: ASSQDRALEAF

cdr3_length: 13
v_call: TRBV7-2
cdr3_aa: ASSLATSNTGELF

cdr3_length: 13
v_call: TRBV5-5
cdr3_aa: ASSWDSGTTYEQY

cdr3_length: 10
v_call: TRBV18
cdr3_aa: ASSPGGHEQY

cdr3_length: 13
v_call: TRBV10-2
cdr3_aa: ASSEASQGESEAF

cdr3_length: 14
v_call: TRBV18
cdr3_aa: ASSAGQAGAKNIQY

cdr3_length: 12
v_call: TRBV7-9
cdr3_aa: ASSRDEGWSEAF

cdr3_length: 9
v_call: TRBV20-1
cdr3_aa: SYFAGYGYT

cdr3_length: 12
v_call: TRBV19
cdr3_aa: ASSPDWETYEQF

cdr3_length: 13
v_call: TRBV2
cdr3_aa: ASSLNTAGGNEQF

cdr3_length: 13
v_call: TRBV9
cdr3_aa: ASSVAAGSQETQY

cdr3_length: 14
v_call: TRBV19
cdr3_aa: ASSQTGGRSNQPQH

cdr3_length: 12
v_call: TRBV9
cdr3_aa: ASSVLGDVREQF

cdr3_length: 10
v_call: TRBV11-2
cdr3_aa: ASSLEGPRPF

cdr3_length: 12
v_call: TRBV3-1/TRBV3-2
cdr3_aa: ASSPDGGLYGYT

cdr3_length: 15
v_call: TRBV6-2/TRBV6-3
cdr3_aa: ASSLTTGPYSNQPQH

cdr3_length: 15
v_call: TRBV18
cdr3_aa: ASSPPERGGMGQPQH

cdr3_length: 14
v_call: TRBV10-1
cdr3_aa: ASSELTSGGYNEQF

cdr3_length: 9
v_call: TRBV24-1
cdr3_aa: ATSDYSGYT

cdr3_length: 14
v_call: TRBV4-1
cdr3_aa: ASSQSDRIGTDTQY